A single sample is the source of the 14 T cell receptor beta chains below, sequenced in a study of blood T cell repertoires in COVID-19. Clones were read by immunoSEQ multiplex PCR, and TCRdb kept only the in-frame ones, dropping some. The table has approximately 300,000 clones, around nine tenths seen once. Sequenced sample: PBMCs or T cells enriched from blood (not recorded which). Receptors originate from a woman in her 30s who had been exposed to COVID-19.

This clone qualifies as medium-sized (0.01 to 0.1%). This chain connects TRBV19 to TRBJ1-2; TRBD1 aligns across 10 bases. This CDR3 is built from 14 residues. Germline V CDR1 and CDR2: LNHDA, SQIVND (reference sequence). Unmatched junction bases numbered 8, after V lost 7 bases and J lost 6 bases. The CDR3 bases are TGTGCCAGTAACCGAGGGGACAGGGGCGATGGCTACACCTTC. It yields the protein CASNRGDRGDGYTF. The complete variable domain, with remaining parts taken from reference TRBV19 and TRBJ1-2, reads DGGITQSPKYLFRKEGQNVTLSCEQNLNHDAMYWYRQDPGQGLRLIYYSQIVNDFQKGDIAEGYSVSREKKESFPLTVTSAQKNPTAFYLCASNRGDRGDGYTFGSGTRLTVV.

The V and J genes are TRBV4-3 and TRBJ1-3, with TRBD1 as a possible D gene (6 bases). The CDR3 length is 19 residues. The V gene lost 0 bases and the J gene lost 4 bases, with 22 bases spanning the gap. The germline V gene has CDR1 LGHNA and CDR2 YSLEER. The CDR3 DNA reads TGCGCCAGCAGCCAAGATATAACGTTTGCGGGGGCAGCGGGAAACACCATATATTTT. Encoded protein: CASSQDITFAGAAGNTIYF.

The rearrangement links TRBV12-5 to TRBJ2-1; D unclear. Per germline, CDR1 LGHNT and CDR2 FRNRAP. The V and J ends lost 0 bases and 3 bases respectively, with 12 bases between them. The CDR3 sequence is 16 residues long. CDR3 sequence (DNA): TGTGCTAGTGGTTTGGTACTACGGCCCTACTACAATGAGCAGTTCTTC. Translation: CASGLVLRPYYNEQFF.

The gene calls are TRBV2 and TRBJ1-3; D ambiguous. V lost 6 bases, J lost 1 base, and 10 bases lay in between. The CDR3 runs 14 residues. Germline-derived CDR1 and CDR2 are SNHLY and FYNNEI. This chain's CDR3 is CASRSEGSGNTIYF. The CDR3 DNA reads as TGTGCCAGCAGGTCCGAGGGATCTGGAAACACCATATATTTT. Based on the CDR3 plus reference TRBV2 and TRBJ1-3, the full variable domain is EPEVTQTPSHQVTQMGQEVILRCVPISNHLYFYWYRQILGQKVEFLVSFYNNEISEKSEIFDDQFSVERPDGSNFTLKIRSTKLEDSAMYFCASRSEGSGNTIYFGEGSWLTVV.

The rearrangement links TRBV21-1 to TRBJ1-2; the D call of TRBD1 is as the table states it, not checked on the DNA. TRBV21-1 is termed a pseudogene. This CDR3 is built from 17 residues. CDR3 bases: TGTGCCAGCAGCTCCAGGGACAGGGGGAGTGCTAACTATGGCTACACCTTC. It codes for CASSSRDRGSANYGYTF.

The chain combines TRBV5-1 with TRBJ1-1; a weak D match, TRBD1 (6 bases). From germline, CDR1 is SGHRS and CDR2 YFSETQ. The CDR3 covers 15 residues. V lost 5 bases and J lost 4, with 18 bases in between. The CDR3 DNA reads TGCGCCAGCAGTGAAAAGGGGCAGGGGATCACTGAAGCTTTCTTT. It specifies CASSEKGQGITEAFF.

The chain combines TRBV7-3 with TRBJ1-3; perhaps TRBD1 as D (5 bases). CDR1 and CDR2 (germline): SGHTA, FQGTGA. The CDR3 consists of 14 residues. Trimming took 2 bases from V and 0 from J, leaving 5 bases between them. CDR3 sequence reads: CASSLDSSGNTIYF. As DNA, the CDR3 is TGTGCCAGCAGCTTAGACAGCTCTGGAAACACCATATATTTT. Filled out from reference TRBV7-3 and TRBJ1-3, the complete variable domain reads GAGVSQTPSNKVTEKGKYVELRCDPISGHTALYWYRQSLGQGPEFLIYFQGTGAADDSGLPNDRFFAVRPEGSVSTLKIQRTERGDSAVYLCASSLDSSGNTIYFGEGSWLTVV.

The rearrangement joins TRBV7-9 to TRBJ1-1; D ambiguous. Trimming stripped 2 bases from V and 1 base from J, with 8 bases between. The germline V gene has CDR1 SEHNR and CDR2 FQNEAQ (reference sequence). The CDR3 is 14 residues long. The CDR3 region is CASSLWGANTEAFF. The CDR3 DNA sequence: TGTGCCAGCAGCTTATGGGGAGCGAACACTGAAGCTTTCTTT.

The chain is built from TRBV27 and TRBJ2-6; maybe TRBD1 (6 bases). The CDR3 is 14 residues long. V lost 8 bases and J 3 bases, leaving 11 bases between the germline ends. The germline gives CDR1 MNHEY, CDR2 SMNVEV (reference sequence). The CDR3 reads CASGGAGGANVLTF. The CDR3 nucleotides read TGTGCCAGCGGGGGCGCGGGTGGGGCCAACGTCCTGACTTTC.

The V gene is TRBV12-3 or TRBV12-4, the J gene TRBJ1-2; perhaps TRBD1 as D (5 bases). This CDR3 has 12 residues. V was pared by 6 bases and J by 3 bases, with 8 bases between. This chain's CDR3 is CASRGPDYGYTF. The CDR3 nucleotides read TGTGCCAGCAGGGGGCCAGACTATGGCTACACCTTC.

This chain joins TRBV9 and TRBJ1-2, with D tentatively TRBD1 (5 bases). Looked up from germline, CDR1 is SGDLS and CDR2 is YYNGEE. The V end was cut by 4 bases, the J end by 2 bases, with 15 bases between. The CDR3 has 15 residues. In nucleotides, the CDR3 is TGTGCCAGCAGCCCCTCGGTCGGACAAAACTATGGCTACACCTTC. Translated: CASSPSVGQNYGYTF.

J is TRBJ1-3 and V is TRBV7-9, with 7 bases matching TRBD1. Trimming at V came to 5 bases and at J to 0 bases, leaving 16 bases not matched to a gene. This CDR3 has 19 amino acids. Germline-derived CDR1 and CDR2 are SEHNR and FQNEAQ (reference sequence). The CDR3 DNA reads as TGTGCCAGCAGCAAAGGGTGGGACAGCCCTTATAGCTCTGGAAACACCATATATTTT. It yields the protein CASSKGWDSPYSSGNTIYF.

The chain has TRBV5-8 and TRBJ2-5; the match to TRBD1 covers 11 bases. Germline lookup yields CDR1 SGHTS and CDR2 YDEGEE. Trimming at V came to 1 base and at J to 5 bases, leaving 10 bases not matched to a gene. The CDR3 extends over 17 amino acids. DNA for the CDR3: TGTGCCAGCAGCTTGTATATCCGGACAGGGGGCGGGGAGACCCAGTACTTC. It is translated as CASSLYIRTGGGETQYF.

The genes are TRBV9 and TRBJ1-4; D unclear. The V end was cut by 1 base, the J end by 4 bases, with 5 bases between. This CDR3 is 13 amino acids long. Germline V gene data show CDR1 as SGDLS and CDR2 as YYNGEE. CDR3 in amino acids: CASSVQHNEKLFF. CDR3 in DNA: TGTGCCAGCAGCGTACAACATAATGAAAAACTGTTTTTT.